The clone carrying this TCR beta chain occurred a few times. This sample is part of a study of blood T cell repertoires in COVID-19. This CDR3 has 16 residues. Trimming took off 5 bases at V and 0 bases at J, with 13 bases between the two ends. Per the germline V gene, CDR1 is SGHAT and CDR2 is FQNNGV. Authors' processing steps: Counts of nucleated cells, estimated from reference gene primer amplification, were obtained. Repertoires were generated with immunoSEQ multiplex PCR, while TCRdb's copy carries only in-frame clones and drops some. V and J calls and clone size are as listed in that table; D and trimming were resolved from the DNA. The sample yields fewer than 200,000 clones, approximately 79% seen once.

Material for sequencing was peripheral blood. The sequence was collected from a woman in her thirties or forties with COVID-19, enrolled during active disease. This chain links TRBV11-2 with TRBJ2-2, with no clear D. The CDR3 region has the DNA TGTGCCAGCAGCCGAAACACCTTTTCGAACACCGGGGAGCTGTTTTTT. Protein: CASSRNTFSNTGELFF.